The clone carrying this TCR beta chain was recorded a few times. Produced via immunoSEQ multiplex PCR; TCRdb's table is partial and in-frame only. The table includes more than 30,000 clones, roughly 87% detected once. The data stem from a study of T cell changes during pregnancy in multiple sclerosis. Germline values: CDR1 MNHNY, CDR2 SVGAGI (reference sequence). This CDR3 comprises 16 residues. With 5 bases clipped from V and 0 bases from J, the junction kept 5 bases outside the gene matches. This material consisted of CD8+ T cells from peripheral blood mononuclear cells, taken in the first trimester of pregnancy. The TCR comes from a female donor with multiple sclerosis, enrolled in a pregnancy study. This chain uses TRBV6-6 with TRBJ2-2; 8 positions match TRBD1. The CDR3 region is CASSTTDRANTGELFF. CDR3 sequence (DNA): TGTGCCAGCAGTACCACGGACAGGGCGAACACCGGGGAGCTGTTTTTT.